These 21 T cell receptor beta chains originate from one sample sequenced in a study of shared clonotypes between healthy human individuals. Produced via immunoSEQ multiplex PCR; TCRdb's table is partial and in-frame only. The sample contains about 2 million clones, over 85% of which appear only once. Sequencing was carried out using naive CD4+ T cells sorted from blood. Described subset: CD45RA+ positively selected. These receptors all come from a man aged 18 to 29 in good health.

The V and J genes are TRBV7-9 and TRBJ1-1; D might be TRBD1 (6 bases). CDR1 is SEHNR and CDR2 is FQNEAQ in the germline V gene (reference sequence). The ends were cut back, 3 bases at V and 4 bases at J, with 12 bases in the middle. The CDR3 has 14 residues. CDR3 DNA sequence: TGTGCCAGCAGCTTTACAGGGAGGGCCACTGAAGCTTTCTTT. Translated: CASSFTGRATEAFF.

V usage is TRBV2 and J usage is TRBJ2-5, with 11 bases identical to TRBD2. Germline CDR1 SNHLY, CDR2 FYNNEI. This CDR3 has 17 amino acids. V shed 3 bases and J 0 bases; nucleotides not matched to a gene: 6. The CDR3 is CASSDVGTSGYQETQYF. CDR3 sequence (DNA): TGTGCCAGCAGTGACGTAGGGACTAGCGGATACCAAGAGACCCAGTACTTC.

The CDR3 region has the DNA TGCGCCAGCAGCCCCATAGAGGGCGATTCACCCCTCCACTTT. Protein product: CASSPIEGDSPLHF. The chain recombines TRBV5-1 with TRBJ1-6; D unresolved. Germline V gives CDR1 SGHRS, CDR2 YFSETQ. Between the trimmed V and J ends, which lost 4 bases and 8 bases, there was a span of 13 bases. The CDR3 is 14 residues long.

The V and J genes are TRBV6-5 and TRBJ1-2, with TRBD1 matching over 8 bases. Per germline, CDR1 MNHEY and CDR2 SVGAGI. CDR3 length: 13 residues. The V segment lost 5 bases and the J segment 7 bases; nucleotides outside the gene matches: 6. The CDR3 sequence is CASSPGQGGGYTF. CDR3 coding DNA: TGTGCCAGCAGTCCAGGACAGGGTGGTGGCTACACCTTC.

This rearrangement joins TRBV18 to TRBJ2-7; D possibly uses TRBD1 or TRBD2 (5 bases each). Trimming cost V 3 bases and J 2 bases, with 11 bases left between them. Germline CDR1 KGHSH, CDR2 LQKENI. This CDR3 contains 14 residues. The CDR3: CASSPAGRAYEQYF. CDR3 nucleotide sequence: TGTGCCAGCTCACCGGCAGGGCGGGCCTACGAGCAGTACTTC.

This clone was seen a handful of times. The chain joins TRBV10-3 to TRBJ2-3; D gene unclear. From germline, CDR1 is ENHRY and CDR2 SYGVKD. The germline V and J ends were trimmed by 2 bases and 2 bases, with 5 bases remaining between them. CDR3 length: 13 residues. The CDR3 spells CAISELLTDTQYF. CDR3 in DNA: TGTGCCATCAGTGAGCTCCTCACAGATACGCAGTATTTT.

This chain joins TRBV15 and TRBJ2-1, with a weak D call TRBD2 (6 bases). Germline CDR1 LNHNV, CDR2 YYDKDF (reference sequence). V gave up 5 bases and J gave up 3 bases, with 14 bases separating them. The CDR3 extends over 15 amino acids. The CDR3 DNA is TGTGCCACCAGCTTGGGGGGAGAGAACTACAATGAGCAGTTCTTC. The encoded protein is CATSLGGENYNEQFF.

The chain links TRBV6-4 to TRBJ2-2; D gene unclear. The ends were cut back, 5 bases at V and 1 base at J, with 11 bases in the middle. The CDR3 has 15 amino acids. CDR1 MRHNA and CDR2 SNTAGT come from the germline V gene. The CDR3 nucleotides read TGTGCCAGCAGTCCGGGCCCATTGAACACCGGGGAGCTGTTTTTT. As protein: CASSPGPLNTGELFF.

This chain links TRBV4-1 with TRBJ1-1; 7 bases agree with TRBD1. Germline V lookup: CDR1 MGHRA, CDR2 YSYEKL. This CDR3 has 16 amino acids. The V and J ends lost 1 base and 5 bases, in that order; junction bases with no gene match: 10. The CDR3 DNA reads as TGCGCCAGCAGCCAAGCTTTAGGGCAGGGGGGTACTGAAGCTTTCTTT. This sequence encodes CASSQALGQGGTEAFF.

This clone was observed a few times. This chain uses TRBV11-2 with TRBJ1-6; D remains ambiguous. Germline assignment: CDR1 SGHAT and CDR2 FQNNGV. The CDR3 extends over 12 amino acids. Trimming shortened V by 6 bases and J by 11 bases, and 11 bases separated the two germline ends. The CDR3 nucleotides are TGTGCCAGCAGGGAGAACGGTCCACCCCTCCACTTT. Protein product: CASRENGPPLHF. Combining the CDR3 with reference TRBV11-2 and TRBJ1-6 gives the whole variable domain EAGVAQSPRYKIIEKRQSVAFWCNPISGHATLYWYQQILGQGPKLLIQFQNNGVVDDSQLPKDRFSAERLKGVDSTLKIQPAKLEDSAVYLCASRENGPPLHFGNGTRLTVT.

V usage is TRBV9 and J usage is TRBJ1-5; D remains ambiguous. Germline V lookup: CDR1 SGDLS, CDR2 YYNGEE. The length of the CDR3 is 14 residues. The V end lost 0 bases, the J end lost 6 bases, and 10 bases lay between the germline ends. CDR3 coding DNA: TGTGCCAGCAGCGTAGATGCCCTCGGTCAGCCCCAGCATTTT. It specifies CASSVDALGQPQHF.

The CDR3 DNA follows: TGTGCCAGCAGTCATCATCAGCCCCAGCATTTT. This translates into CASSHHQPQHF. The chain carries TRBV28 and TRBJ1-5; D gene uncertain. Germline loops: CDR1 MDHEN, CDR2 SYDVKM. The CDR3 has 11 residues. V gave up 5 bases and J gave up 5 bases, with 4 bases separating them.

Of note for this clone: This CDR3 is also generated by other DNA sequences in the sample. This chain links TRBV7-2 with TRBJ1-1; a weak D match, TRBD1 (5 bases). Trimming removed 4 bases from V and 5 bases from J, with 11 bases in between. Looked up from germline, CDR1 is SGHTA and CDR2 is FQGNSA. CDR3 length equals 13 residues. The DNA for the CDR3 is TGTGCCAGCAGCTCCCAGGGTGGTACTGAAGCTTTCTTT. It specifies CASSSQGGTEAFF.

The chain couples TRBV30 to TRBJ2-3; TRBD1 is a possible D gene (5 bases). Germline loops: CDR1 GTSNPN, CDR2 SVGIG (reference sequence). V lost 0 bases and J lost 8, with 6 bases in between. This CDR3 region has 11 residues. The CDR3 loop is CAWSVQGTQYF. The CDR3 DNA follows: TGTGCCTGGAGTGTTCAGGGTACGCAGTATTTT.

In DNA form, the CDR3 reads TGTGCCAGCAGTAGGGGACAGGGGGTTCAAGAGACCCAGTACTTC. Amino acid sequence: CASSRGQGVQETQYF. This sequence joins TRBV6-5 and TRBJ2-5, with 11 bases lining up with TRBD1. V shed 5 bases and J 2 bases; nucleotides not matched to a gene: 4. Germline assignment: CDR1 MNHEY and CDR2 SVGAGI. This CDR3 comprises 15 residues.

Of note for this clone: At the DNA level, this CDR3 is encoded by other sequences in the same sample as well. The J gene is TRBJ1-5, the V gene TRBV10-3, with D unclear. The CDR3 runs 13 residues. Between the trimmed V and J ends, which lost 6 bases and 4 bases, there was a span of 10 bases. Germline V gene data show CDR1 as ENHRY and CDR2 as SYGVKD. This chain's CDR3 is CAIREGLNQPQHF. CDR3 DNA: TGTGCCATCAGGGAGGGATTGAATCAGCCCCAGCATTTT.

CDR3 DNA sequence: TGCAGCGTTAGCCAGCGGACCCAAGAGACCCAGTACTTC. It yields the protein CSVSQRTQETQYF. This chain connects TRBV29-1 to TRBJ2-5; weak D call: TRBD2 (5 bases). The V and J ends lost 5 bases and 1 base respectively, with 11 bases between them. The germline V gene encodes CDR1 SQVTM and CDR2 ANQGSEA. This CDR3 has 13 amino acids.

The chain carries TRBV6-5 and TRBJ1-1; 9 positions agree with TRBD1. The V segment lost 0 bases and the J segment 4 bases; nucleotides outside the gene matches: 3. The germline CDR1 and CDR2 sequences are MNHEY and SVGAGI. This CDR3 region has 15 residues. The CDR3 region is CASSYSRQGVTEAFF. The DNA for the CDR3 is TGTGCCAGCAGTTACTCCCGACAGGGGGTCACTGAAGCTTTCTTT.

This chain joins TRBV7-2 and TRBJ2-1, with D possibly being TRBD1 (6 bases). The CDR3 contains 13 residues. The V end was cut by 5 bases, the J end by 7 bases, with 12 bases between. Germline lookup yields CDR1 SGHTA and CDR2 FQGNSA. CDR3 loop: CASSPRTENEQFF. CDR3 DNA: TGTGCCAGCAGCCCCAGGACAGAAAATGAGCAGTTCTTC.

V usage is TRBV18 and J usage is TRBJ2-1, with D possibly called TRBD1 or TRBD2 (5 bases each). The CDR3 has 16 amino acids. Trimming removed 0 bases from V and 4 bases from J, with 13 bases in between. In germline, CDR1 is KGHSH, CDR2 LQKENI. The CDR3 is CASSPPRQGVYNEQFF. The CDR3 DNA sequence: TGTGCCAGCTCACCACCGAGGCAGGGAGTGTACAATGAGCAGTTCTTC.

The chain uses TRBV11-2 and TRBJ2-7; 7 nucleotides align to TRBD1. Trimming cost V 5 bases and J 4 bases; bases outside gene matches: 2. The V gene's germline CDR1 is SGHAT and CDR2 FQNNGV. The CDR3 has 12 amino acids. CDR3 sequence: CASSTTGYEQYF. CDR3 DNA sequence: TGTGCCAGCAGCACGACAGGGTACGAGCAGTACTTC.